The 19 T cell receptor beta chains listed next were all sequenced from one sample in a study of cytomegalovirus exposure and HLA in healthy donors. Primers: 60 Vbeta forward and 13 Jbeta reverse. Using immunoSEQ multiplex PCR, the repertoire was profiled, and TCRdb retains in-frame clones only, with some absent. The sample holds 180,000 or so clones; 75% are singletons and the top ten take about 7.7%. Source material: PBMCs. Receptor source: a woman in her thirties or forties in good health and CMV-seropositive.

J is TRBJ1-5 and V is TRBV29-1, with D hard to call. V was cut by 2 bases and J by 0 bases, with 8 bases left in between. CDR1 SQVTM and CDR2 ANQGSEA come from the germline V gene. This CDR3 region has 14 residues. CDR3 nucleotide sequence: TGCAGCGTTGAAACCGGGAATAGCAATCAGCCCCAGCATTTT. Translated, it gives CSVETGNSNQPQHF.

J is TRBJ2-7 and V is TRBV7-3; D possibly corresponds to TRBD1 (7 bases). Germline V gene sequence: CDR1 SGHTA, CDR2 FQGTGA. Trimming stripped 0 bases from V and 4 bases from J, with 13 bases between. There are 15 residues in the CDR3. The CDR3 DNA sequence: TGTGCCAGCAGCTTAACACAGGGGAGCGGGTACGAGCAGTACTTC. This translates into CASSLTQGSGYEQYF.

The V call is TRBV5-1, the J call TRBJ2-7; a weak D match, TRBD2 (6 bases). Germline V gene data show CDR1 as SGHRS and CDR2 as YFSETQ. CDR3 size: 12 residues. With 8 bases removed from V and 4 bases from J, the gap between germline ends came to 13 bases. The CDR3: CARGERAYEQYF. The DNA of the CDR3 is TGCGCCAGGGGCGAGCGGGCTTACGAGCAGTACTTC. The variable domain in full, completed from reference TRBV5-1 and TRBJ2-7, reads KAGVTQTPRYLIKTRGQQVTLSCSPISGHRSVSWYQQTPGQGLQFLFEYFSETQRNKGNFPGRFSGRQFSNSRSEMNVSTLELGDSALYLCARGERAYEQYFGPGTRLTVT.

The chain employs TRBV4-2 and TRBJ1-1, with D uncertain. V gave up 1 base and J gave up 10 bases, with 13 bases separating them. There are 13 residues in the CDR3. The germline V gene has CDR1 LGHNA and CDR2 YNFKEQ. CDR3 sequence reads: CASSQAPGVVAFF. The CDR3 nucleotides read TGTGCCAGCAGCCAAGCCCCGGGTGTTGTAGCTTTCTTT.

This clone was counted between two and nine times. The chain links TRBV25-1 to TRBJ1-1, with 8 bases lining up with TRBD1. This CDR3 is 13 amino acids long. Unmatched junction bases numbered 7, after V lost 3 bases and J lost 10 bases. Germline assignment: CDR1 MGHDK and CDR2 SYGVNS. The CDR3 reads CASSEVQGARAFF. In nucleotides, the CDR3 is TGTGCCAGCAGTGAGGTTCAGGGGGCAAGAGCTTTCTTT.

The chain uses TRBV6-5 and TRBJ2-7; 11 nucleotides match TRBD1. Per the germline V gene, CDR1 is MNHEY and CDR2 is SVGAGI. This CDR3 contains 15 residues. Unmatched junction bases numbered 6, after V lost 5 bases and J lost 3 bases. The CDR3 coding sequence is TGTGCCAGCAGTAAAACCGGGACAGGGGGCTACGAGCAGTACTTC. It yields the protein CASSKTGTGGYEQYF.

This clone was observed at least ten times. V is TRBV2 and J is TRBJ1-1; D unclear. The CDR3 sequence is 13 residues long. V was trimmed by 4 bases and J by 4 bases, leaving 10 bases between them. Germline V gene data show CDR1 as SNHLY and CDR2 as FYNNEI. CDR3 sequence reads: CASSVGSGTEAFF. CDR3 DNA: TGTGCCAGCAGTGTGGGCAGCGGCACTGAAGCTTTCTTT.

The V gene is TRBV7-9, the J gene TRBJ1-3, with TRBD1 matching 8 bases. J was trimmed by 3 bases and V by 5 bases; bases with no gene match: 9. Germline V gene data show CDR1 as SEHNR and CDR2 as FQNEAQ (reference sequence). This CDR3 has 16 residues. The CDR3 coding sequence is TGTGCCAGCAGCAAAGTGACAGGGGATATTGGAAACACCATATATTTT. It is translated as CASSKVTGDIGNTIYF.

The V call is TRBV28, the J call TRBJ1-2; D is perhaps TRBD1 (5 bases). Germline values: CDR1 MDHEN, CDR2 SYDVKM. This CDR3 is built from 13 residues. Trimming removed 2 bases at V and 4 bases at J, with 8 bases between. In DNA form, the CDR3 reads TGTGCCAGCAGTTTACAGGGAGGCTATGGCTACACCTTC. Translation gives CASSLQGGYGYTF.

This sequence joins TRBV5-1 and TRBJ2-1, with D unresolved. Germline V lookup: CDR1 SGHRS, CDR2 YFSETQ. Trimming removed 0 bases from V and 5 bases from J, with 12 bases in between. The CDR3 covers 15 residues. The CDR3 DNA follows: TGCGCCAGCAGCTTGGCGGGTGATCATAACAATGAGCAGTTCTTC. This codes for CASSLAGDHNNEQFF.

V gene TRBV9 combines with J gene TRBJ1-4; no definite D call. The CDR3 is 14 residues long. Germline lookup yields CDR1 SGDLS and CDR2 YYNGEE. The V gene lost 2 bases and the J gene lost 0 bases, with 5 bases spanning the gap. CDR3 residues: CASSVAATNEKLFF. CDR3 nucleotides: TGTGCCAGCAGCGTTGCGGCAACTAATGAAAAACTGTTTTTT.

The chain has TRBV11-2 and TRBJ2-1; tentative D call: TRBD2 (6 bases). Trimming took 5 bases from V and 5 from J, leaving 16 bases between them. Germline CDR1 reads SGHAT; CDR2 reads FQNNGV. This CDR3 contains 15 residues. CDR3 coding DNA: TGTGCCAGCAGCCCAATAAACAGGAGGGACAATGAGCAGTTCTTC. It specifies CASSPINRRDNEQFF.

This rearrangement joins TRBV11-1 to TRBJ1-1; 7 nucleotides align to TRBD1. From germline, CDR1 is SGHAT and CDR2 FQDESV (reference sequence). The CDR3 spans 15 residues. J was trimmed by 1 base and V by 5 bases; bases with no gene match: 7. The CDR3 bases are TGTGCCAGCAGCGCCGGACCAGGGGGGAACACTGAAGCTTTCTTT. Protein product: CASSAGPGGNTEAFF.

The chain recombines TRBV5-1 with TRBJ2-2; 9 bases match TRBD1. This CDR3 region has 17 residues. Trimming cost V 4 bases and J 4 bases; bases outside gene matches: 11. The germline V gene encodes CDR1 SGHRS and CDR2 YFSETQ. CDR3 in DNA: TGCGCCAGCAGCGCAGCTCCTCCGGGACAGGGCACCGGGGAGCTGTTTTTT. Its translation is CASSAAPPGQGTGELFF.

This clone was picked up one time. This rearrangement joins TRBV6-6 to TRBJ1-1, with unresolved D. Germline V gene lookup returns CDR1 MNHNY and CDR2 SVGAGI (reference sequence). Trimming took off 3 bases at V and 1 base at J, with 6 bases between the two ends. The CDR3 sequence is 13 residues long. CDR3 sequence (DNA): TGTGCCAGCAGTTATCGGGGGAACACTGAAGCTTTCTTT. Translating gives CASSYRGNTEAFF.

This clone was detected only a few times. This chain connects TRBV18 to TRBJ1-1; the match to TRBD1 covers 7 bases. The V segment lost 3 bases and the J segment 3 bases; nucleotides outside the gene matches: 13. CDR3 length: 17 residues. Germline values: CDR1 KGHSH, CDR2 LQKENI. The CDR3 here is CASSPRHRGSYDTEAFF. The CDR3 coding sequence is TGTGCCAGCTCACCTCGTCACAGGGGCAGCTATGACACTGAAGCTTTCTTT.

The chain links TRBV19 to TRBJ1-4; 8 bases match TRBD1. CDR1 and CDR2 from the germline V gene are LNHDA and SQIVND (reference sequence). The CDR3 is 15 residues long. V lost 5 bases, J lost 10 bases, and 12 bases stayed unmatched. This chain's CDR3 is CASSLSGTGSRKLFF. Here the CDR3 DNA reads TGTGCCAGTAGTCTCTCCGGGACAGGAAGCCGAAAACTGTTTTTT.

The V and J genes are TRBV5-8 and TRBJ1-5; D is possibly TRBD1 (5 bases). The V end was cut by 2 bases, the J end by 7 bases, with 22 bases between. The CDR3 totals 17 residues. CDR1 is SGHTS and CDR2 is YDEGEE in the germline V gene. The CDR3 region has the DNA TGTGCCAGCAGCTTATTAGGCCAGGGCGTTTTACGGCAGCCCCAGCATTTT. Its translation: CASSLLGQGVLRQPQHF. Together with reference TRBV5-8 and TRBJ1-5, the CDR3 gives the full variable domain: EAGVTQSPTHLIKTRGQQATLRCSPISGHTSVYWYQQALGLGLQFLLWYDEGEERNRGNFPPRFSGRQFPNYSSELNVNALELEDSALYLCASSLLGQGVLRQPQHFGDGTRLSIL.

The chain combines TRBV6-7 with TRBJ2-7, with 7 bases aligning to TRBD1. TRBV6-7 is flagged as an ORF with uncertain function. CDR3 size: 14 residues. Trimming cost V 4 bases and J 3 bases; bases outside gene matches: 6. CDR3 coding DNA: TGTGCCAGCAGTTCGGGACAGCCTTGCTACGAGCAGTACTTC. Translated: CASSSGQPCYEQYF.